This TCR beta chain comes out of a study of blood T cell repertoires in COVID-19. Study background: T cells, B-cell-depleted T cells, or PBMCs supplied cDNA or gDNA.

Profiled with immunoSEQ multiplex PCR; TCRdb holds only in-frame clones, not every one. The data contain 65,000 to 85,000 clones, about 90% of them singletons. This sequence was found in a human donor in a cohort sampled during active COVID-19. The sequencing sample was made of peripheral blood.

The chain's CDR3 is CSVRRDNDQPQHF. The CDR3 nucleotides are TGCAGCGTCCGCCGGGACAACGATCAGCCCCAGCATTTT. The chain uses TRBV29-1 and TRBJ1-5; D is possibly TRBD1 (6 bases). Germline CDR1 and CDR2: SQVTM and ANQGSEA. The CDR3 is 13 amino acids. V lost 6 bases and J 5 bases, leaving 14 bases between the germline ends. The whole variable domain, remainder taken from reference TRBV29-1 and TRBJ1-5, is SAVISQKPSRDICQRGTSLTIQCQVDSQVTMMFWYRQQPGQSLTLIATANQGSEATYESGFVIDKFPISRPNLTFSTLTVSNMSPEDSSIYLCSVRRDNDQPQHFGDGTRLSIL.